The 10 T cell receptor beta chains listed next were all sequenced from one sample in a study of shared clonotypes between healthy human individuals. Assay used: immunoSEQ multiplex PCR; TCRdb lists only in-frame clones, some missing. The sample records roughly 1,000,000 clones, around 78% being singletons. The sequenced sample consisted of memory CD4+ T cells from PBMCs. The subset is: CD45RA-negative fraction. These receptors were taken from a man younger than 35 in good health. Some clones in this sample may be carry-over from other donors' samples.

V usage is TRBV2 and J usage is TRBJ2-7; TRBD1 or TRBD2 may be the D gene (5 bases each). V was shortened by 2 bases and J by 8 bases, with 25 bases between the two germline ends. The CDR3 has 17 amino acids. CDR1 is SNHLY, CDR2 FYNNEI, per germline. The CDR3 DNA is TGTGCCAGCAGTGAACGGGGACCCTCATCGCCGTCGGAGCAGCAGTACTTC. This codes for CASSERGPSSPSEQQYF.

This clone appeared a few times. CDR3 sequence reads: CASSPLAEAFF. DNA of the CDR3: TGTGCCAGCAGCCCGCTTGCTGAAGCTTTCTTT. The chain links TRBV11-2 to TRBJ1-1; D gene ambiguous. V dropped 5 bases and J dropped 6 bases, with 7 bases sitting between them. CDR1 SGHAT and CDR2 FQNNGV come from the germline V gene. This CDR3 region has 11 residues.

CDR3 bases: TGCGCCAGCAGCCAGTCGCCAGGTTTCGAGACCCAGTACTTC. Its protein is CASSQSPGFETQYF. The rearrangement uses TRBV5-1 and TRBJ2-5, with D hard to call. Germline CDR1 and CDR2: SGHRS and YFSETQ. V lost 4 bases and J lost 5, with 15 bases in between. The length of the CDR3 is 14 residues.

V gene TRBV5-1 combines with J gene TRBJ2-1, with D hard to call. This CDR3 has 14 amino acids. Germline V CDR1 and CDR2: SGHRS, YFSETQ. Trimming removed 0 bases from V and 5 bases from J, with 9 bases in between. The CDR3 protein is CASSLAAQNNEQFF. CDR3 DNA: TGCGCCAGCAGCTTGGCTGCCCAAAACAATGAGCAGTTCTTC.

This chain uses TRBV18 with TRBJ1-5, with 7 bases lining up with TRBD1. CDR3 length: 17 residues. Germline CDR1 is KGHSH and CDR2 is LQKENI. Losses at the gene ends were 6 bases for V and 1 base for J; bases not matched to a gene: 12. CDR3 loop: CASSLTGRGVSNQPQHF. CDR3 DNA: TGTGCCAGCTCCCTGACAGGGAGGGGAGTCAGCAATCAGCCCCAGCATTTT.

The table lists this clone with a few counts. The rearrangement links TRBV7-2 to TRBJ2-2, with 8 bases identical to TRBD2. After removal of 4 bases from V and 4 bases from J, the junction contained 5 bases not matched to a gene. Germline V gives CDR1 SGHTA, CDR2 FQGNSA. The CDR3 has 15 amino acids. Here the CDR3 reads CASSSSGTSTGELFF. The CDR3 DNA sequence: TGTGCCAGCAGCTCGTCCGGGACTAGCACCGGGGAGCTGTTTTTT.

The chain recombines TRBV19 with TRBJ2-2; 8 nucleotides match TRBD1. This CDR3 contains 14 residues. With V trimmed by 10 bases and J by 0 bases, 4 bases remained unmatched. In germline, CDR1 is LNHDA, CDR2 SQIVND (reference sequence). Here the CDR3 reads CANRGQANTGELFF. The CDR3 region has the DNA TGTGCCAACAGGGGACAGGCGAACACCGGGGAGCTGTTTTTT.

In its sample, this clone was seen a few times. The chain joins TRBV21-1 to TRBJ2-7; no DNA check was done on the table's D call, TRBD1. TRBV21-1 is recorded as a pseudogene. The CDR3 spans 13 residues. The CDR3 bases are TGTGCCAGCAGCAAAGTAGGGGGCAACGAGCAGTACTTC. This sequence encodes CASSKVGGNEQYF.

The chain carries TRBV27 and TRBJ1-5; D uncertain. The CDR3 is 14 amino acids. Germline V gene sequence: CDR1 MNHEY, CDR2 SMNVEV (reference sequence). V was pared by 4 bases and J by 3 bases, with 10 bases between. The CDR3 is CASSSRRNNQPQHF. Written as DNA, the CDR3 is TGTGCCAGCAGTTCACGTAGGAACAATCAGCCCCAGCATTTT.

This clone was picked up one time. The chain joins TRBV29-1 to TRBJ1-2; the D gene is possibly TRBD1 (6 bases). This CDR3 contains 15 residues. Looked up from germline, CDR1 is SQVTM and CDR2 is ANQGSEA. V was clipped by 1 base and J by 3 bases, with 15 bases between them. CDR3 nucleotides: TGCAGCGTTGAAGGTTACTCACCAGGGGACTATGGCTACACCTTC. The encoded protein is CSVEGYSPGDYGYTF.